This entry lists 19 T cell receptor beta chains sequenced from one sample in a study of blood T cell repertoires in COVID-19. Sequenced by immunoSEQ multiplex PCR; TCRdb stores in-frame clones only, minus some. The data contain about 100,000 clones, just over 85% of them singletons. Sequenced sample: peripheral blood. These TCRs come from a human donor in a cohort sampled during active COVID-19.

The V gene is TRBV28, the J gene TRBJ2-2, with 9 nucleotides matching TRBD2. V was clipped by 3 bases and J by 6 bases; unmatched bases: 5. There are 15 residues in the CDR3. CDR1 MDHEN and CDR2 SYDVKM come from the germline V gene. The CDR3 DNA follows: TGTGCCAGCAGTTTTGGGACTAGCACCGCCGGGGAGCTGTTTTTT. Its translation: CASSFGTSTAGELFF.

V usage is TRBV10-3 and J usage is TRBJ1-5; D remains unclear. Looked up from germline, CDR1 is ENHRY and CDR2 is SYGVKD. The CDR3 has 12 amino acids. With 11 bases removed from V and 0 bases from J, the gap between germline ends came to 8 bases. The CDR3 loop is CAAGDSNQPQHF. The CDR3, as DNA: TGTGCCGCGGGAGATAGCAATCAGCCCCAGCATTTT.

The V call is TRBV28, the J call TRBJ1-4; possible D gene TRBD1, 6 bases. CDR1 and CDR2 (germline): MDHEN, SYDVKM. The germline V and J ends were trimmed by 6 bases and 3 bases, with 20 bases remaining between them. The CDR3 loop spans 17 amino acids. The CDR3 bases are TGTGCCAGCAGCCCTGTGGGGGGGCGCGGAGCTAATGAAAAACTGTTTTTT. It yields the protein CASSPVGGRGANEKLFF.

The chain employs TRBV5-1 and TRBJ2-5, with D possibly TRBD2 on 6 matching bases. The CDR3 totals 15 residues. V was cut by 4 bases and J by 4 bases, with 17 bases left in between. The germline V gene encodes CDR1 SGHRS and CDR2 YFSETQ. CDR3 protein: CASSTISGGGETQYF. CDR3 sequence (DNA): TGCGCCAGCAGCACCATTAGCGGTGGGGGAGAGACCCAGTACTTC.

This clone has just one count. J is TRBJ1-2 and V is TRBV19, with 7 nucleotides matching TRBD1. This CDR3 region has 16 residues. Trimming cost V 4 bases and J 2 bases; bases outside gene matches: 10. CDR1 and CDR2 (germline): LNHDA, SQIVND (reference sequence). CDR3 DNA sequence: TGTGCCAGTAGTACTAAACAGGGGAGTGGAAACTATGGCTACACCTTC. This encodes CASSTKQGSGNYGYTF.

The chain employs TRBV5-1 and TRBJ2-1, with D tentatively TRBD1 (5 bases). V was trimmed by 2 bases and J by 8 bases, leaving 8 bases between them. This CDR3 is 12 amino acids long. Germline values: CDR1 SGHRS, CDR2 YFSETQ. The CDR3 loop is CASSFQGYEQFF. CDR3 nucleotides: TGCGCCAGCAGCTTCCAGGGCTATGAGCAGTTCTTC.

The V gene is TRBV3-1 (or the pseudogene TRBV3-2), the J gene TRBJ1-5; D is unresolved. The length of the CDR3 is 15 residues. The V end was cut by 3 bases, the J end by 2 bases, with 11 bases between. Germline assignment: CDR1 LGHDT and CDR2 YNNKEL (reference sequence). The CDR3 region is CASSQSPGGNQPQHF. The DNA of the CDR3 is TGTGCCAGCAGCCAGAGTCCCGGGGGCAATCAGCCCCAGCATTTT.

This clone was seen only once. V and J are TRBV7-9 and TRBJ2-5; 8 bases line up with TRBD1. Per the germline V gene, CDR1 is SEHNR and CDR2 is FQNEAQ (reference sequence). CDR3 length: 14 amino acids. With V trimmed by 3 bases and J by 4 bases, 4 bases remained unmatched. Here the CDR3 reads CASSFQDRVETQYF. The CDR3 DNA sequence: TGTGCCAGCAGCTTTCAGGACAGGGTAGAGACCCAGTACTTC.

The rearrangement links TRBV7-9 to TRBJ2-7; the D is unclear. This CDR3 comprises 13 residues. Trimming stripped 4 bases from V and 2 bases from J, with 9 bases between. Per the germline V gene, CDR1 is SEHNR and CDR2 is FQNEAQ (reference sequence). The CDR3 loop is CASSSTVTYEQYF. The CDR3, as DNA: TGTGCCAGCAGCTCTACAGTAACCTACGAGCAGTACTTC.

The chain links TRBV19 to TRBJ2-1; a possible D gene is TRBD2 (5 bases). Germline CDR1 reads LNHDA; CDR2 reads SQIVND (reference sequence). The CDR3 runs 11 residues. Trimming stripped 5 bases from V and 13 bases from J, with 12 bases between. CDR3 sequence (DNA): TGTGCCAGTAGTGAGGGCCTCCTCCAGTTCTTC. Its protein is CASSEGLLQFF.

The genes are TRBV28 and TRBJ2-1, with TRBD2 identical over 9 bases. Germline CDR1 reads MDHEN; CDR2 reads SYDVKM. V lost 6 bases and J lost 7; bases outside the gene matches: 16. This CDR3 has 17 amino acids. This CDR3 reads CASSDPPGAGGGNEQFF. The CDR3 DNA sequence: TGTGCCAGCAGCGACCCCCCGGGGGCGGGAGGGGGGAATGAGCAGTTCTTC.

The gene calls are TRBV9 and TRBJ2-1, with 7 nucleotides matching TRBD1. The V and J ends lost 5 bases and 2 bases, in that order; junction bases with no gene match: 7. The CDR3 spans 15 residues. Germline lookup yields CDR1 SGDLS and CDR2 YYNGEE. Here the CDR3 reads CASRATGTAYNEQFF. In DNA form, the CDR3 reads TGTGCCAGCAGGGCCACCGGGACAGCCTACAATGAGCAGTTCTTC.

V gene TRBV6-2 or TRBV6-3 combines with J gene TRBJ2-3; 7 positions agree with TRBD2. This CDR3 region has 17 residues. Germline CDR1 is MNHEY and CDR2 is SVGEGT. Losses at the gene ends were 4 bases for V and 4 bases for J; bases not matched to a gene: 14. The CDR3 here is CASSSLREKRGPDTQYF. Written as DNA, the CDR3 is TGTGCCAGCAGTTCCCTCCGCGAAAAGCGGGGCCCAGATACGCAGTATTTT.

This clone has a single count. The chain has TRBV4-2 and TRBJ1-5, with unresolved D. Germline CDR1 and CDR2: LGHNA and YNFKEQ. This CDR3 is 14 amino acids long. The V gene lost 3 bases and the J gene lost 7 bases, with 13 bases spanning the gap. Here the CDR3 reads CASSHGPEGQPQHF. CDR3 nucleotides: TGTGCCAGCAGCCACGGACCCGAGGGACAGCCCCAGCATTTT.

V and J are TRBV28 and TRBJ2-1; D unresolved. Germline assignment: CDR1 MDHEN and CDR2 SYDVKM. The CDR3 is made up of 11 amino acids. V lost 3 bases and J 7 bases, leaving 4 bases between the germline ends. The CDR3, as DNA: TGTGCCAGCAGTTTCTTGAATGAGCAGTTCTTC. The encoded protein is CASSFLNEQFF.

The chain joins TRBV2 to TRBJ1-1, with D possibly matching TRBD1 (5 bases). The V gene's germline CDR1 is SNHLY and CDR2 FYNNEI. The V and J ends lost 6 bases and 1 base respectively, with 9 bases between them. The CDR3 runs to 13 residues. The CDR3 protein is CASSQGENTEAFF. The CDR3 DNA reads as TGTGCCAGCAGCCAGGGTGAGAACACTGAAGCTTTCTTT.

The gene calls are TRBV19 and TRBJ1-1, with TRBD1 as a possible D gene (6 bases). Between the trimmed V and J ends, which lost 4 bases and 8 bases, there was a span of 11 bases. Germline V CDR1 and CDR2: LNHDA, SQIVND (reference sequence). This CDR3 is built from 12 residues. The chain's CDR3 is CASSRTGTEAFF. The CDR3 coding sequence is TGTGCCAGTAGTAGGACGGGGACAGAAGCTTTCTTT.

The rearrangement joins TRBV6-4 to TRBJ2-7; TRBD2 might be the D (6 bases). The V gene lost 4 bases and the J gene lost 5 bases, with 24 bases spanning the gap. CDR1 and CDR2 (germline): MRHNA, SNTAGT. This CDR3 spans 17 amino acids. In DNA, the CDR3 is TGTGCCAGCAGTGCGGTTAGGACTACCAGAAAGGGTGACGAGCAGTACTTC. Its protein product is CASSAVRTTRKGDEQYF.

The chain combines TRBV6-5 with TRBJ2-7; 7 bases agree with TRBD1. The CDR3 length is 15 residues. Per the germline V gene, CDR1 is MNHEY and CDR2 is SVGAGI. The V gene end was trimmed by 4 bases and the J gene end by 7 bases; junction bases not matched to a gene: 13. CDR3 in DNA: TGTGCCAGCAGTTCCAAGACAGGGTGGGGTTGGGAGCAGTACTTC. Translating gives CASSSKTGWGWEQYF.